What follows are 20 T cell receptor beta chains derived from one specimen sequenced in a study of T cell responses to AZD1222 COVID-19 vaccine. Generated by immunoSEQ multiplex PCR, the TCRdb table keeps only in-frame clones and is missing some. The sample contains more than 95,000 clones, 86% of which appear only once. Here the sequenced sample was peripheral blood, taken 28 days after the second dose of the MenACWY control vaccine. The receptors derive from an adult who received the MenACWY meningococcal vaccine as a control.

The V gene is TRBV11-2, the J gene TRBJ1-1, with D possibly TRBD1 on 5 matching bases. This CDR3 spans 15 amino acids. Trimming removed 2 bases at V and 4 bases at J, with 14 bases between. Germline V gene lookup returns CDR1 SGHAT and CDR2 FQNNGV. CDR3 nucleotide sequence: TGTGCCAGCAGCTTACAACAGGCTCGGTTCACTGAAGCTTTCTTT. Translating it yields CASSLQQARFTEAFF.

The chain is built from TRBV19 and TRBJ1-4, with D hard to call. In germline, CDR1 is LNHDA, CDR2 SQIVND (reference sequence). There are 15 residues in the CDR3. V dropped 5 bases and J dropped 0 bases, with 10 bases sitting between them. CDR3 coding DNA: TGTGCCAGTAGTGTATACTCTGCAACTAATGAAAAACTGTTTTTT. Amino acids: CASSVYSATNEKLFF.

This clone was picked up a small number of times. The rearrangement links TRBV5-1 to TRBJ1-2; D perhaps matches TRBD1 (5 bases). Trimming removed 0 bases at V and 4 bases at J, with 13 bases between. CDR1 is SGHRS and CDR2 is YFSETQ in the germline V gene. CDR3 length: 15 residues. Written as DNA, the CDR3 is TGCGCCAGCAGCTTGGAATCGCAGGGTACCTATGGCTACACCTTC. Its protein is CASSLESQGTYGYTF.

This chain joins TRBV27 and TRBJ2-5; 11 nucleotides match TRBD2. Germline trimming cut 5 bases from V and 5 bases from J; bases unmatched to any gene: 10. Germline assignment: CDR1 MNHEY and CDR2 SMNVEV (reference sequence). The CDR3 totals 16 residues. CDR3 loop: CASSGTSGGLGETQYF. For the CDR3, the DNA is TGTGCCAGCAGTGGAACTAGCGGGGGCCTCGGGGAGACCCAGTACTTC.

This clone turned up a few times. The rearrangement links TRBV29-1 to TRBJ1-2, with D unresolved. Looked up from germline, CDR1 is SQVTM and CDR2 is ANQGSEA. The CDR3 consists of 12 residues. Trimming cost V 1 base and J 1 base, with 4 bases left between them. The CDR3 spells CSVEGLNYGYTF. The CDR3 coding sequence is TGCAGCGTTGAAGGTCTTAACTATGGCTACACCTTC.

This clone was found once. This sequence joins TRBV5-5 and TRBJ2-5, with D possibly matching TRBD1 (6 bases). The CDR3 has 19 amino acids. Per the germline V gene, CDR1 is SGHKS and CDR2 is YYEKEE (reference sequence). With 2 bases removed from V and 2 bases from J, the gap between germline ends came to 25 bases. CDR3 region: CASSFPDRTHRERQETQYF. CDR3 coding DNA: TGTGCCAGCAGCTTCCCCGACAGGACCCACCGGGAAAGACAAGAGACCCAGTACTTC.

The chain joins TRBV27 to TRBJ2-6; 8 nucleotides agree with TRBD1. V dropped 3 bases and J dropped 0; count of bases not matched to a gene: 4. This CDR3 is 17 amino acids long. Germline assignment: CDR1 MNHEY and CDR2 SMNVEV (reference sequence). For the CDR3, the DNA is TGTGCCAGCAGTTTGGCCGGGACAGGCTCTGGGGCCAACGTCCTGACTTTC. It is translated as CASSLAGTGSGANVLTF.

The rearrangement uses TRBV5-4 and TRBJ2-3, with TRBD1 matching over 8 bases. The trim removed 4 bases at V and 8 bases at J, leaving 15 bases unmatched. The CDR3 length is 16 residues. Per the germline V gene, CDR1 is SGHNT and CDR2 is YYREEE (reference sequence). The CDR3 spells CASSAPQDRGGGTQYF. CDR3 DNA sequence: TGTGCCAGCAGCGCACCTCAAGACAGGGGTGGAGGTACGCAGTATTTT.

This chain connects TRBV11-2 to TRBJ2-3; no reliable D call. The V gene's germline CDR1 is SGHAT and CDR2 FQNNGV. V shed 3 bases and J shed 2 bases, with 9 bases lying between them. This CDR3 has 14 residues. DNA for the CDR3: TGTGCCAGCAGCTTGGGTCGGCCCACAGATACGCAGTATTTT. It is translated as CASSLGRPTDTQYF.

The chain couples TRBV23-1 to TRBJ1-5; D is unclear. TRBV23-1 is an open reading frame whose function is uncertain. V dropped 4 bases and J dropped 0 bases, with 19 bases sitting between them. The CDR3 runs to 18 residues. CDR3 amino acids: CASSPLHTHRYSNQPQHF. For the CDR3, the DNA is TGCGCCAGCAGTCCCCTCCACACTCACAGATATAGCAATCAGCCCCAGCATTTT.

V usage is TRBV3-1 (or the pseudogene TRBV3-2) and J usage is TRBJ1-2; the D gene is possibly TRBD1 (6 bases). Trimming shortened V by 7 bases and J by 4 bases, and 19 bases separated the two germline ends. The CDR3 runs 15 residues. Germline V gene lookup returns CDR1 LGHDT and CDR2 YNNKEL (reference sequence). CDR3 sequence reads: CASTPEGVSSYGYTF. Written as DNA, the CDR3 is TGTGCCAGCACCCCGGAGGGGGTAAGCTCCTATGGCTACACCTTC.

The V call is TRBV6-1, the J call TRBJ1-5; D is uncertain. CDR1 is MNHNS and CDR2 is SASEGT in the germline V gene. V shed 3 bases and J shed 5 bases, with 5 bases lying between them. The CDR3 spans 12 residues. Written as DNA, the CDR3 is TGTGCCAGCAGTGATGGGGATCAGCCCCAGCATTTT. It codes for CASSDGDQPQHF.

The J gene is TRBJ1-2, the V gene TRBV28, with 9 bases fitting TRBD1. In germline, CDR1 is MDHEN, CDR2 SYDVKM. V shed 5 bases and J 3 bases; nucleotides not matched to a gene: 10. This CDR3 has 16 residues. The DNA of the CDR3 is TGTGCCAGCAGTCCACTACAGGGGGCCCTATACTATGGCTACACCTTC. Its protein is CASSPLQGALYYGYTF.

This chain connects TRBV6-2 or TRBV6-3 to TRBJ1-5, with D maybe TRBD1 (6 bases). The germline gives CDR1 MNHEY, CDR2 SVGEGT. The CDR3 runs 14 residues. Trimming took off 4 bases at V and 4 bases at J, with 11 bases between the two ends. CDR3 sequence (DNA): TGTGCCAGCAGTTCCAGGGGTCTAAATCAGCCCCAGCATTTT. Its translation is CASSSRGLNQPQHF.

The rearrangement joins TRBV7-2 to TRBJ1-6, with no clear D. This CDR3 is 18 amino acids long. Germline V gene sequence: CDR1 SGHTA, CDR2 FQGNSA. Trimming shortened V by 2 bases and J by 0 bases, and 14 bases separated the two germline ends. CDR3: CASSLTSVGGSYNSPLHF. Written as DNA, the CDR3 is TGTGCCAGCAGCTTAACTTCGGTGGGCGGCTCCTATAATTCACCCCTCCACTTT.

This sequence joins TRBV6-2 or TRBV6-3 and TRBJ2-5; 7 bases are shared with TRBD2. Germline CDR1 reads MNHEY; CDR2 reads SVGEGT. This CDR3 is 16 amino acids long. Losses at the gene ends were 5 bases for V and 5 bases for J; bases not matched to a gene: 14. The CDR3 reads CASSRPAGSPGETQYF. CDR3 coding DNA: TGTGCCAGCAGTCGCCCAGCGGGGTCTCCAGGGGAGACCCAGTACTTC.

The V and J genes are TRBV5-1 and TRBJ1-2; 8 bases are shared with TRBD1. With 1 base clipped from V and 3 bases from J, the junction kept 2 bases outside the gene matches. CDR1 is SGHRS, CDR2 YFSETQ, per germline. This CDR3 spans 14 amino acids. CDR3 bases: TGCGCCAGCAGCTTGCAGGGGGCCGACTATGGCTACACCTTC. This codes for CASSLQGADYGYTF.

V and J are TRBV27 and TRBJ1-4; 9 nucleotides match TRBD1. CDR1 MNHEY and CDR2 SMNVEV come from the germline V gene (reference sequence). V shed 5 bases and J 5 bases; nucleotides not matched to a gene: 9. CDR3 length equals 16 residues. CDR3 protein: CASSQDRGEGNEKLFF. The CDR3 nucleotides read TGTGCCAGCAGTCAGGACAGGGGTGAGGGCAATGAAAAACTGTTTTTT.

The rearrangement uses TRBV29-1 and TRBJ1-1; the match to TRBD1 covers 8 bases. Germline V gene sequence: CDR1 SQVTM, CDR2 ANQGSEA. The V gene end was trimmed by 6 bases and the J gene end by 4 bases; junction bases not matched to a gene: 4. This CDR3 region has 12 residues. The CDR3 DNA reads TGCAGCGTGGGGACAGGCGCCACTGAAGCTTTCTTT. Protein product: CSVGTGATEAFF.

The J gene is TRBJ1-6, the V gene TRBV7-9; D is unclear. Germline CDR1 SEHNR, CDR2 FQNEAQ (reference sequence). V was shortened by 3 bases and J by 10 bases, with 7 bases between the two germline ends. CDR3 size: 12 residues. For the CDR3, the DNA is TGTGCCAGCAGCTTCCCTGGGTCACCCCTCCACTTT. It translates to CASSFPGSPLHF.